This T cell receptor (beta chain) is from a study of blood T cell repertoires in COVID-19. The CDR3 sequence is 15 residues long. V shed 4 bases and J 1 base; nucleotides not matched to a gene: 5. CDR1 and CDR2 (germline): MGHRA, YSYEKL. Clinical history as reported by participants underpinned cohort assignment. Measured with immunoSEQ multiplex PCR; TCRdb has only the in-frame clones, and not every one. Here the sample spans approximately 440,000 clones, 80% to 95% being singletons. The TCR originated in a man aged 18 to 29 who had recovered from COVID-19. Material for sequencing was PBMCs or T cells enriched from blood (not recorded which). This chain uses TRBV4-1 with TRBJ1-1; TRBD1 matches at 8 bases. This CDR3 reads CASSLTGQGNTEAFF. Here the CDR3 DNA reads TGCGCCAGCAGCCTTACAGGACAGGGGAACACTGAAGCTTTCTTT.